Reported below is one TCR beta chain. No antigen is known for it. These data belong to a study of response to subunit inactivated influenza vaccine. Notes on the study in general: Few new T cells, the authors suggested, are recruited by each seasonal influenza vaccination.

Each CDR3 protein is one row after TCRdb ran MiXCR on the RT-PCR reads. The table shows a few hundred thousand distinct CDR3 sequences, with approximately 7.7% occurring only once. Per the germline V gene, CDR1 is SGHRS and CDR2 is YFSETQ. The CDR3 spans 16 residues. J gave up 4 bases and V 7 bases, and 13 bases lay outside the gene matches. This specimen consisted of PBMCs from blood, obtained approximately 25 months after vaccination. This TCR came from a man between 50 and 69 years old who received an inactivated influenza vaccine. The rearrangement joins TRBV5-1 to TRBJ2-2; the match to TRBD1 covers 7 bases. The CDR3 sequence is CASGQRPWTGTGELFF. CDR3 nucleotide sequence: TGCGCCAGCGGGCAACGGCCCTGGACAGGCACCGGGGAGCTGTTTTTT.